Below are 8 T cell receptor beta chains sequenced from a single sample in a study of regulatory T cells in long-lasting Graves disease. This sample's time point: persistent/refractory GD, antithyroid drugs over 5 years with positive TRAb. Making the TCR library involved RNA that had been extracted from PBMCs. Building of the TCR beta libraries involved iRepertoire HTBI primers and Arm-PCR of CDR3 regions. TCRdb itself ran the multiplex PCR reads through MiXCR, one entry per CDR3 protein. The table has 300,000 to 500,000 distinct CDR3 sequences, under 25% seen once. Sequencing was performed on peripheral blood mononuclear cells (PBMCs), taken when the disease was refractory, from a patient treated with antithyroid drugs. All receptors derive from a female donor with Graves disease.

In its sample, this clonotype was seen a few times. V gene TRBV19 combines with J gene TRBJ2-2; 7 positions agree with TRBD2. The junction had 3 bases not matched to a gene; V was cut back by 8 bases and J by 0 bases. Per germline, CDR1 LNHDA and CDR2 SQIVND (reference sequence). This CDR3 region has 14 residues. CDR3 protein: CASYRGANTGELFF. CDR3 nucleotides: TGTGCCAGTTATCGGGGGGCGAACACCGGGGAGCTGTTTTTT.

The chain is built from TRBV12-3 or TRBV12-4 and TRBJ2-1; weak D call: TRBD2 (5 bases). The germline V and J ends were trimmed by 2 bases and 2 bases, with 16 bases remaining between them. This CDR3 spans 17 amino acids. Written as DNA, the CDR3 is TGTGCCAGCAGTTTACCCCTACTAGGCGAAACCTACAATGAGCAGTTCTTC. Its protein product is CASSLPLLGETYNEQFF.

The chain employs TRBV7-8 and TRBJ2-3; D might be TRBD1 (5 bases). V was shortened by 0 bases and J by 2 bases, with 27 bases between the two germline ends. This CDR3 contains 21 residues. Germline CDR1 reads SGHVS; CDR2 reads FQNEAQ. CDR3 in DNA: TGTGCCAGCAGCTTAGCGGAGTTTGACTTTTCGACTCCAGGGTCCACAGATACGCAGTATTTT. This codes for CASSLAEFDFSTPGSTDTQYF.

There are many counts of this clonotype. This chain joins TRBV7-2 and TRBJ2-7; D not resolved. V dropped 6 bases and J dropped 4 bases, with 10 bases sitting between them. The CDR3 is 12 amino acids. CDR1 and CDR2 (germline): SGHTA, FQGNSA. CDR3 DNA sequence: TGTGCCAGCAGTACTCTCGGATACGAGCAGTACTTC. Encoded protein: CASSTLGYEQYF.

The rearrangement joins TRBV3-1 to TRBJ2-5, with TRBD2 matching 10 bases. Germline lookup yields CDR1 LGHDT and CDR2 YNNKEL (reference sequence). V was clipped by 4 bases and J by 5 bases; unmatched bases: 10. The CDR3 is 16 residues long. The CDR3 is CASSPYGLAGDETQYF. CDR3 coding DNA: TGTGCCAGCAGCCCATACGGGCTAGCGGGAGATGAGACCCAGTACTTC.

J is TRBJ2-5 and V is TRBV10-3, with TRBD1 matching 10 bases. This CDR3 comprises 17 residues. The trim removed 1 base at V and 5 bases at J, leaving 10 bases unmatched. The germline V gene encodes CDR1 ENHRY and CDR2 SYGVKD. The CDR3 protein is CAISEWGQGPIAETQYF. CDR3 nucleotide sequence: TGTGCCATCAGTGAGTGGGGACAGGGGCCCATTGCGGAGACCCAGTACTTC.

The chain combines TRBV6-2 or TRBV6-3 with TRBJ2-3; D possibly matches TRBD1 or TRBD2 (5 bases each). CDR1 is MNHEY, CDR2 SVGEGT, per germline. The CDR3 length is 17 residues. V was clipped by 0 bases and J by 7 bases, with 20 bases between them. The CDR3 DNA sequence: TGTGCCAGCAGTTACTCCAGACCCGGGGCTCTCTGGCATACGCAGTATTTT. This encodes CASSYSRPGALWHTQYF.

This clonotype was seen a few times. The rearrangement links TRBV18 to TRBJ2-7, with TRBD2 matching over 12 bases. CDR1 is KGHSH and CDR2 is LQKENI in the germline V gene. This CDR3 is built from 16 residues. The junction had 4 bases not matched to a gene; V was cut back by 2 bases and J by 2 bases. The CDR3 DNA reads TGTGCCAGCTCACCAGGGACTAGCGGGCTAACCTACGAGCAGTACTTC. Protein: CASSPGTSGLTYEQYF.